This TCR beta chain was captured in a study of CD8 T cells in Susac syndrome. Turning to the study itself: The Susac syndrome patients were therapy-naive, on corticosteroids, or on intravenous immunoglobulin alone at blood draw.

The patients with Susac syndrome were individuals who fulfilled the recently defined diagnostic criteria for disease that was either definite or probable. The RNA, about 0.45 to 1 ug, was put through reverse transcription using random hexamers. It was immunoSEQ multiplex PCR that amplified TCR beta CDR3 across 54 Vbeta and 13 Jbeta. TCRdb re-called the immunoSEQ multiplex PCR reads with MiXCR, one entry per CDR3 protein. The table shows about 150,000 distinct CDR3 sequences, with 90% to 96% occurring only once. CDR3 length: 14 residues. V was clipped by 0 bases and J by 4 bases, with 12 bases between them. Per the germline V gene, CDR1 is SQVTM and CDR2 is ANQGSEA.

The genes are TRBV29-1 and TRBJ1-2; TRBD1 might be the D (5 bases). Sequenced input: CD4+ T cells from PBMCs. The TCR originated in a human donor with Susac syndrome. The CDR3 is CSVEDGAGAYGYTF. CDR3 coding DNA: TGCAGCGTTGAAGATGGGGCAGGAGCCTATGGCTACACCTTC.